A selection of T cell receptor beta chains follows, all from one sample in a study of technical replicates of blood from a few donors. Only in-frame clones appear in the TCRdb table, and some are missing; sequencing was by immunoSEQ multiplex PCR. The sample contains tens of thousands of clones, roughly nine tenths of which appear only once. Sequenced: PBMCs. The receptors come from a human donor in good health. Some clones in this sample may be carry-over from other donors' samples. CDR3s include the opening cysteine and the closing phenylalanine or tryptophan. The order of the fields is D gene, J gene, V gene, CDR3 DNA, CDR3 protein. The D gene is left open where the match is weak.

.	TRBJ1-2	TRBV7-9	TGTGCCAGCAGTGTAGCCCGGGTGGACTATGGCTACACCTTC	CASSVARVDYGYTF
.	TRBJ1-4	TRBV7-2	TGTGCCAGCAGCTTAGGGCGGGGGGCTAATGAAAAACTGTTTTTT	CASSLGRGANEKLFF
.	TRBJ2-1	TRBV11-2	TGTGCCAGCAGCGGGACTGCCTTTCCCAATGAGCAGTTCTTC	CASSGTAFPNEQFF
TRBD2	TRBJ2-7	TRBV7-6	TGTGCCAGCAGCTCGCCGGGACTAGACTACGAGCAGTACTTC	CASSSPGLDYEQYF
.	TRBJ1-2	TRBV30	TGTGCCTGGAGTGTACGGGGGGTTGTCCATGGCTACACCTTC	CAWSVRGVVHGYTF
.	TRBJ2-1	TRBV6-6	TGTGCCAGCAGTTATTGGAGGGGCTCCTACAATGAGCAGTTCTTC	CASSYWRGSYNEQFF
TRBD1	TRBJ2-7	TRBV2	TGTGCCAGCAGTGTAGACAGGGGGGCCTACGAGCAGTACTTC	CASSVDRGAYEQYF
TRBD1	TRBJ1-2	TRBV29-1	TGCAGCGTTGACCTGCTTCTGGGACAGGGTGACTATGGCTACACCTTC	CSVDLLLGQGDYGYTF
TRBD2	TRBJ2-7	TRBV9	TGTGCCAGCAGCGTAGGTAAAGGGACTACTCCCTACGAGCAGTACTTC	CASSVGKGTTPYEQYF
.	TRBJ2-7	TRBV5-6	TGTGCCAGCAGCTTGGAAGGGGCCCTTGTGGGCGAGCAGTACTTC	CASSLEGALVGEQYF
TRBD1	TRBJ1-1	TRBV6-5	TGTGCCAGCAGAAAAAGGGGACAGGGGGCCACTGAAGCTTTCTTT	CASRKRGQGATEAFF
.	TRBJ1-6	TRBV7-9	TGTGCCAGCAGCCCCCGGGCAGGACTTAATTCACCCCTCCACTTT	CASSPRAGLNSPLHF
.	TRBJ1-2	TRBV2	TGTGCCAGCAGTGCCGTACAGGAAAGCTATGGCTACACCTTC	CASSAVQESYGYTF
.	TRBJ2-5	TRBV7-2	TGTGCCAGCAGTCAACAGGGAGGGCAAGAGACCCAGTACTTC	CASSQQGGQETQYF
TRBD1	TRBJ1-1	TRBV7-2	TGTGCCAGCAGCCCCGGGACAGCCAGGGGGATGAACACTGAAGCTTTCTTT	CASSPGTARGMNTEAFF
.	TRBJ1-3	TRBV5-6	TGTGCCAGCAGCCCCACCAGGACAGCCTCTGGAAACACCATATATTTT	CASSPTRTASGNTIYF
.	TRBJ2-7	TRBV18	TGTGCCAGCTCTCCTCGGGTGGATGCCTACGAGCAGTACTTC	CASSPRVDAYEQYF
TRBD1	TRBJ1-4	TRBV2	TGTGCCAGCAGTAGGGGACAGGGTTCCGTGAATGAAAAACTGTTTTTT	CASSRGQGSVNEKLFF
TRBD1	TRBJ1-1	TRBV2	TGTGCCAGCAGGGCGGACAGGGCGAACACTGAAGCTTTCTTT	CASRADRANTEAFF
.	TRBJ2-3	TRBV29-1	TGCAGCGTTGGAGCCAGCACAGATACGCAGTATTTT	CSVGASTDTQYF
.	TRBJ1-6	TRBV6-4	TGTGCCAGCAGTGTCTCCCCGGGAAATTCACCCCTCCACTTT	CASSVSPGNSPLHF
.	TRBJ2-7	TRBV6-6	TGTGCCAGCAGTTACGTTCGGGGTCCCCACTACGAGCAGTACTTC	CASSYVRGPHYEQYF
TRBD1	TRBJ1-4	TRBV5-6	TGTGCCAGCAGCCAAGGCAATAACAGGGGAAGGGAAAAACTGTTTTTT	CASSQGNNRGREKLFF
.	TRBJ2-7	TRBV7-9	TGTGCCAGCAGCTCGGGAATAGATTACGAGCAGTACTTC	CASSSGIDYEQYF
TRBD1	TRBJ1-1	TRBV7-9	TGTGCCAGCAGCTCAACTATGACAGGGGGCGCGGACACTGAAGCTTTCTTT	CASSSTMTGGADTEAFF